The 20 T cell receptor beta chains in this list originate from one sample, sequenced in a study of T cell repertoires in cytomegalovirus infection. TCRdb reprocessed the reads via MiXCR and lists one record per CDR3 protein. This table holds about 150,000 distinct CDR3 sequences, around 24% found once. The source material was PBMCs. These receptors all stem from a human donor in good health (CMV status not recorded). Some clones in this sample may be carry-over from other donors' samples.

The sample holds a few counts of this clonotype. The chain employs TRBV28 and TRBJ2-1; 9 bases are shared with TRBD1. Germline-derived CDR1 and CDR2 are MDHEN and SYDVKM. Trimming at V came to 8 bases and at J to 2 bases, leaving 13 bases not matched to a gene. CDR3 size: 17 residues. CDR3 in amino acids: CASALVDRGFPYNEQFF. The CDR3, as DNA: TGTGCCAGCGCCCTTGTGGACAGGGGTTTTCCCTACAATGAGCAGTTCTTC.

The V gene is TRBV29-1, the J gene TRBJ2-6; D may be TRBD2 (6 bases). With 5 bases removed from V and 1 base from J, the gap between germline ends came to 12 bases. The germline CDR1 and CDR2 sequences are SQVTM and ANQGSEA. The CDR3 runs 15 residues. Here the CDR3 DNA reads TGCAGCGTTCTGCTAAGCGGGTCTGGGGCCAACGTCCTGACTTTC. It specifies CSVLLSGSGANVLTF.

This chain connects TRBV14 to TRBJ1-1; D is undetermined. The germline V gene has CDR1 SGHDN and CDR2 FVKESK. The CDR3 is 16 residues long. The V end was cut by 0 bases, the J end by 5 bases, with 16 bases between. CDR3 nucleotide sequence: TGTGCCAGCAGCCAAGATCTGGGCAGCGGGCCGACTGAAGCTTTCTTT. Translation: CASSQDLGSGPTEAFF.

The rearrangement uses TRBV27 and TRBJ1-2; no clear D. This CDR3 comprises 12 residues. Trimming pared 6 bases from V and 5 bases from J, leaving 10 bases between. Germline V gene lookup returns CDR1 MNHEY and CDR2 SMNVEV (reference sequence). The DNA of the CDR3 is TGTGCCAGCAGGGGTCAACCATATGGCTACACCTTC. Residues: CASRGQPYGYTF.

Comment on this clonotype: A much more abundant neighbour one base away suggests this may be a read error. CDR3 residues: CASSLGPAIRASYEQYF. Here the CDR3 DNA reads TGTGCCAGCAGCTTAGGCCCGGCCATCAGGGCTTCCTACGAGCAGTACTTC. This rearrangement joins TRBV7-2 to TRBJ2-7; D is perhaps TRBD1 (5 bases). V was shortened by 1 base and J by 1 base, with 17 bases between the two germline ends. CDR1 is SGHTA, CDR2 FQGNSA, per germline. The CDR3 length is 17 residues.

This clonotype has just a few counts. V is TRBV6-6 and J is TRBJ2-5, with a possible D match to TRBD2 (6 bases). This CDR3 is 16 amino acids long. The V end lost 10 bases, the J end lost 5 bases, and 26 bases lay between the germline ends. CDR1 and CDR2 from the germline V gene are MNHNY and SVGAGI (reference sequence). As DNA, the CDR3 is TGTGCCACCTCGACCCGAGCAACTAGCACTGGGGAGACCCAGTACTTC. Translated, it gives CATSTRATSTGETQYF.

This clonotype was found many times. The V gene is TRBV7-2, the J gene TRBJ2-5; D ambiguous. This CDR3 comprises 11 residues. The germline V and J ends were trimmed by 7 bases and 5 bases, with 8 bases remaining between them. The germline gives CDR1 SGHTA, CDR2 FQGNSA. CDR3 in DNA: TGTGCCAGCACTGTGTTGGAGACCCAGTACTTC. The encoded protein is CASTVLETQYF.

As to this clonotype: The junction shows a germline mismatch at one end, possibly a read error. The chain combines TRBV7-3 with TRBJ2-3, with 7 bases lining up with TRBD2. Germline CDR1 is SGHTA and CDR2 is FQGTGA. CDR3 size: 13 residues. CDR3 sequence: CATSGTSTDTQYF. CDR3 sequence (DNA): TGTGCCACCAGCGGGACTAGCACAGATACGCAGTATTTT.

This clonotype came up a few times. The gene calls are TRBV12-3 or TRBV12-4 and TRBJ2-5; D gene ambiguous. The CDR3 consists of 11 residues. Trimming shortened V by 5 bases and J by 3 bases, and 4 bases separated the two germline ends. CDR3 amino acids: CASSHEETQYF. The CDR3 DNA is TGTGCCAGCAGTCACGAAGAGACCCAGTACTTC.

This clonotype came up a few times. This chain connects TRBV28 to TRBJ2-7; 9 bases agree with TRBD1. In germline, CDR1 is MDHEN, CDR2 SYDVKM. CDR3 length: 17 amino acids. Trimming removed 5 bases from V and 4 bases from J; junction bases left unmatched: 15. CDR3 DNA: TGTGCCAGCAGTCCCTCAGTAAGGGACAGGGTACCGTACGAGCAGTACTTC. It encodes CASSPSVRDRVPYEQYF.

The V and J genes are TRBV20-1 and TRBJ2-1, with D possibly being TRBD1 (5 bases). Germline CDR1 reads DFQATT; CDR2 reads SNEGSKA (reference sequence). V lost 4 bases and J 5 bases, leaving 15 bases between the germline ends. The CDR3 extends over 14 amino acids. CDR3 nucleotide sequence: TGCAGTGCTAACCCCGGTACAGGCGACAATGAGCAGTTCTTC. Its translation: CSANPGTGDNEQFF.

This clonotype was detected only a few times. The chain recombines TRBV7-9 with TRBJ2-3; TRBD2 aligns across 11 bases. V shed 5 bases, J shed 4 bases, and the junction held 23 bases outside the gene matches. This CDR3 has 21 amino acids. Germline values: CDR1 SEHNR, CDR2 FQNEAQ (reference sequence). CDR3 nucleotides: TGTGCCAGCAGCCTATTAGAGGTTTGGGTGACCGGGACTAGCGGAGCAGATACGCAGTATTTT. Its protein product is CASSLLEVWVTGTSGADTQYF.

A few counts support this clonotype. V gene TRBV4-1 combines with J gene TRBJ2-1; the match to TRBD2 covers 12 bases. The CDR3 has 17 amino acids. Germline-derived CDR1 and CDR2 are MGHRA and YSYEKL. Trimming took 3 bases from V and 6 from J; bases not matched to a gene: 9. The CDR3 DNA is TGCGCCAGCAGCCAGGGGCTAGCGGGGGGGCCCTTCAATGAGCAGTTCTTC. Translating gives CASSQGLAGGPFNEQFF.

This clonotype was counted a few times. The chain has TRBV7-8 and TRBJ1-2; D is possibly TRBD1 (5 bases). Trimming took 5 bases from V and 2 from J, leaving 12 bases between them. The CDR3 runs to 14 residues. Germline assignment: CDR1 SGHVS and CDR2 FQNEAQ. The CDR3 spells CASSPQGENYGYTF. The CDR3 DNA is TGTGCCAGCAGCCCCCAGGGAGAAAACTATGGCTACACCTTC.

Ten or more counts support this clonotype. The J gene is TRBJ2-3, the V gene TRBV28; 9 bases are a match to TRBD2. V was clipped by 3 bases and J by 3 bases; unmatched bases: 1. Germline V CDR1 and CDR2: MDHEN, SYDVKM. CDR3 length: 14 amino acids. The CDR3 DNA reads as TGTGCCAGCAGTTTTCTAGCGGGGACAGATACGCAGTATTTT. Translation gives CASSFLAGTDTQYF. Based on the CDR3 plus reference TRBV28 and TRBJ2-3, the full variable domain is DVKVTQSSRYLVKRTGEKVFLECVQDMDHENMFWYRQDPGLGLRLIYFSYDVKMKEKGDIPEGYSVSREKKERFSLILESASTNQTSMYLCASSFLAGTDTQYFGPGTRLTVL.

The chain uses TRBV28 and TRBJ2-3; a possible D gene is TRBD2 (6 bases). The V and J ends lost 3 bases and 6 bases respectively, with 10 bases between them. The V gene's germline CDR1 is MDHEN and CDR2 SYDVKM. The CDR3 totals 13 residues. The CDR3 sequence is CASSFLARDTQYF. CDR3 DNA: TGTGCCAGCAGTTTCCTAGCGCGTGATACGCAGTATTTT.

This clonotype turned up a few times. V usage is TRBV9 and J usage is TRBJ1-2, with D possibly TRBD1 on 6 matching bases. V was pared by 0 bases and J by 4 bases, with 19 bases between. CDR3 length equals 17 residues. CDR1 is SGDLS, CDR2 YYNGEE, per germline. Here the CDR3 DNA reads TGTGCCAGCAGCGTAGGCGGCGGGGGGGCGTTAGCCTATGGCTACACCTTC. Translated: CASSVGGGGALAYGYTF.

This clonotype was seen only a few times. The rearrangement links TRBV6-2 or TRBV6-3 to TRBJ1-1; D unresolved. The germline V and J ends were trimmed by 5 bases and 1 base, with 2 bases remaining between them. The CDR3 runs to 11 residues. In germline, CDR1 is MNHEY, CDR2 SVGEGT. The DNA of the CDR3 is TGTGCCAGCAGTGGGAACACTGAAGCTTTCTTT. It is translated as CASSGNTEAFF.

This clonotype has ten or more counts. The rearrangement links TRBV28 to TRBJ1-2; maybe TRBD1 (6 bases). The CDR3 runs 13 residues. V was clipped by 7 bases and J by 5 bases, with 14 bases between them. CDR1 and CDR2 from the germline V gene are MDHEN and SYDVKM. The CDR3 sequence is CASNLGGRYGYTF. The CDR3 region has the DNA TGTGCCAGCAACTTAGGGGGGCGATATGGCTACACCTTC.

There are a few counts of this clonotype. The chain carries TRBV28 and TRBJ2-7; D gene unclear. Germline CDR1 MDHEN, CDR2 SYDVKM. V dropped 6 bases and J dropped 4 bases, with 19 bases sitting between them. The CDR3 has 15 residues. The CDR3 bases are TGTGCCAGCAGCGAATTAGACTCGCCACCATACGAGCAGTACTTC. It is translated as CASSELDSPPYEQYF. Full variable domain (outside the CDR3, taken from reference TRBV28 and TRBJ2-7): DVKVTQSSRYLVKRTGEKVFLECVQDMDHENMFWYRQDPGLGLRLIYFSYDVKMKEKGDIPEGYSVSREKKERFSLILESASTNQTSMYLCASSELDSPPYEQYFGPGTRLTVT.